What follows are 29 T cell receptor beta chains derived from one specimen sequenced in a study of blood T cell repertoires in COVID-19. Assay used: immunoSEQ multiplex PCR; TCRdb lists only in-frame clones, some missing. In the table there are around 100,000 clones, 90% of which are singletons. Sequencing was done on a sample of peripheral blood. The receptors were gathered from a woman in her forties or fifties with acute or convalescent COVID-19.

This clone was detected only once. The chain recombines TRBV10-3 with TRBJ1-4, with D maybe TRBD1 (6 bases). The CDR3 extends over 15 amino acids. From germline, CDR1 is ENHRY and CDR2 SYGVKD. The V and J ends lost 5 bases and 5 bases respectively, with 15 bases between them. CDR3 nucleotides: TGTGCCATCAGTCCCTTCAGGGGCCAAAATGAAAAACTGTTTTTT. Translated: CAISPFRGQNEKLFF.

The rearrangement uses TRBV14 and TRBJ2-7; TRBD1 matches 8 bases. V lost 1 base, J lost 0 bases, and 14 bases stayed unmatched. CDR1 is SGHDN and CDR2 is FVKESK in the germline V gene. The CDR3 is 19 residues long. CDR3 coding DNA: TGTGCCAGCAGCCAAGGGCCGGACAGGGACATTCTATTCTCCTACGAGCAGTACTTC. Protein: CASSQGPDRDILFSYEQYF.

The rearrangement links TRBV7-2 to TRBJ2-1, with 10 bases aligning to TRBD2. V gave up 1 base and J gave up 4 bases; unmatched junction bases: 4. This CDR3 region has 16 residues. Per germline, CDR1 SGHTA and CDR2 FQGNSA. The CDR3 sequence is CASSLVAGGPYNEQFF. For the CDR3, the DNA is TGTGCCAGCAGCTTAGTAGCGGGGGGACCATACAATGAGCAGTTCTTC. Based on the CDR3 plus reference TRBV7-2 and TRBJ2-1, the full variable domain is GAGVSQSPSNKVTEKGKDVELRCDPISGHTALYWYRQSLGQGLEFLIYFQGNSAPDKSGLPSDRFSAERTGGSVSTLTIQRTQQEDSAVYLCASSLVAGGPYNEQFFGPGTRLTVL.

This rearrangement joins TRBV6-5 to TRBJ1-1; D remains ambiguous. The V end was cut by 10 bases, the J end by 8 bases, with 14 bases between. The CDR3 totals 11 residues. Germline V gene lookup returns CDR1 MNHEY and CDR2 SVGAGI. Here the CDR3 DNA reads TGTGCCACCACGATCGGGTTCGAAGCTTTCTTT. Protein sequence: CATTIGFEAFF.

This chain connects TRBV9 to TRBJ1-5, with TRBD1 matching over 7 bases. The CDR3 length is 15 residues. CDR1 SGDLS and CDR2 YYNGEE come from the germline V gene. Losses at the gene ends were 0 bases for V and 7 bases for J; bases not matched to a gene: 7. For the CDR3, the DNA is TGTGCCAGCAGCGTAGACGGGGGACAGTCCCAGCCCCAGCATTTT. As protein: CASSVDGGQSQPQHF.

The chain links TRBV5-5 to TRBJ1-5; TRBD1 might be the D (5 bases). The germline V gene encodes CDR1 SGHKS and CDR2 YYEKEE (reference sequence). The CDR3 covers 16 residues. V dropped 0 bases and J dropped 2 bases, with 12 bases sitting between them. CDR3 sequence reads: CASSLEWGVRNQPQHF. The DNA for the CDR3 is TGTGCCAGCAGCTTGGAGTGGGGGGTACGCAATCAGCCCCAGCATTTT.

The V call is TRBV28, the J call TRBJ2-1; TRBD2 is a possible D gene (5 bases). Germline V gene lookup returns CDR1 MDHEN and CDR2 SYDVKM. There are 12 residues in the CDR3. V was pared by 9 bases and J by 8 bases, with 14 bases between. CDR3 loop: CASSEQVDEQFF. CDR3 nucleotides: TGTGCCAGTAGCGAGCAGGTTGATGAGCAGTTCTTC.

The V and J genes are TRBV7-3 and TRBJ2-1; 9 positions match TRBD2. Trimming cost V 5 bases and J 9 bases; bases outside gene matches: 8. Germline CDR1 and CDR2: SGHTA and FQGTGA. CDR3 length: 14 residues. The CDR3 reads CASSPLAGAGEQFF. DNA for the CDR3: TGTGCCAGCAGCCCCTTAGCGGGAGCGGGTGAGCAGTTCTTC.

The chain carries TRBV15 and TRBJ2-4; 11 nucleotides agree with TRBD2. The V and J ends lost 0 bases and 2 bases, in that order; junction bases with no gene match: 6. CDR3 length equals 18 residues. Germline CDR1 is LNHNV and CDR2 is YYDKDF (reference sequence). CDR3 DNA: TGTGCCACCAGCAGAGACAAATTAGCGGGAGGGCCCAAAAACATTCAGTACTTC. Its protein is CATSRDKLAGGPKNIQYF.

The V gene is TRBV25-1, the J gene TRBJ1-1; the D is unclear. The CDR3 has 14 residues. V lost 4 bases and J lost 0, with 9 bases in between. Germline lookup yields CDR1 MGHDK and CDR2 SYGVNS. In DNA, the CDR3 is TGTGCCAGCAGTGCAGGTCGCCTGAACACTGAAGCTTTCTTT. It is translated as CASSAGRLNTEAFF.

The V gene is TRBV30, the J gene TRBJ2-1; D is perhaps TRBD2 (5 bases). CDR3 size: 12 residues. V dropped 7 bases and J dropped 3 bases, with 10 bases sitting between them. Germline V CDR1 and CDR2: GTSNPN, SVGIG (reference sequence). CDR3 sequence (DNA): TGTGCCTCCGCTGAGGGCTACAATGAGCAGTTCTTC. Encoded protein: CASAEGYNEQFF.

The genes are TRBV5-4 and TRBJ2-1, with a tentative D call TRBD1 (6 bases). This CDR3 is 16 amino acids long. Germline V gene data show CDR1 as SGHNT and CDR2 as YYREEE (reference sequence). With 5 bases removed from V and 3 bases from J, the gap between germline ends came to 18 bases. The CDR3 sequence: CASSQTGAIIYNEQFF. The CDR3 bases are TGTGCCAGCAGTCAGACAGGAGCCATTATCTACAATGAGCAGTTCTTC. The full variable domain, its missing parts supplied by reference TRBV5-4 and TRBJ2-1, is ETGVTQSPTHLIKTRGQQVTLRCSSQSGHNTVSWYQQALGQGPQFIFQYYREEENGRGNFPPRFSGLQFPNYSSELNVNALELDDSALYLCASSQTGAIIYNEQFFGPGTRLTVL.

The V and J genes are TRBV5-4 and TRBJ1-1; no reliable D call. Germline V gene sequence: CDR1 SGHNT, CDR2 YYREEE (reference sequence). CDR3 length equals 12 residues. With 7 bases removed from V and 5 bases from J, the gap between germline ends came to 12 bases. The CDR3 coding sequence is TGTGCCAGCTCCTCGCCGAGGACTGAAGCTTTCTTT. The encoded protein is CASSSPRTEAFF.

J is TRBJ2-5 and V is TRBV29-1, with D perhaps matching TRBD2 (5 bases). The CDR3 totals 14 residues. V lost 3 bases to trimming and J lost 1 base, with 12 bases between them. Germline loops: CDR1 SQVTM, CDR2 ANQGSEA. The CDR3 here is CSVEPGRFQETQYF. The DNA of the CDR3 is TGCAGCGTTGAGCCGGGGAGATTCCAAGAGACCCAGTACTTC.

A few counts support this clone. The chain joins TRBV7-9 to TRBJ1-2; D possibly corresponds to TRBD1 (6 bases). The CDR3 is made up of 14 amino acids. Trimming took 6 bases from V and 2 from J, leaving 13 bases between them. Per germline, CDR1 SEHNR and CDR2 FQNEAQ (reference sequence). The CDR3 reads CASRVTGTNYGYTF. The CDR3 coding sequence is TGTGCCAGCAGGGTGACAGGAACCAACTATGGCTACACCTTC. Full variable domain (outside the CDR3, taken from reference TRBV7-9 and TRBJ1-2): DTGVSQNPRHKITKRGQNVTFRCDPISEHNRLYWYRQTLGQGPEFLTYFQNEAQLEKSRLLSDRFSAERPKGSFSTLEIQRTEQGDSAMYLCASRVTGTNYGYTFGSGTRLTVV.

The V and J genes are TRBV5-6 and TRBJ1-2; tentative D call: TRBD1 (5 bases). V shed 0 bases and J shed 2 bases, with 8 bases lying between them. The CDR3 has 14 residues. Per germline, CDR1 SGHDT and CDR2 YYEEEE. The CDR3 DNA is TGTGCCAGCAGCTTGGCAGGGCAGAACTATGGCTACACCTTC. It specifies CASSLAGQNYGYTF.

V usage is TRBV14 and J usage is TRBJ2-1; weak D call: TRBD2 (5 bases). The V and J ends lost 1 base and 8 bases respectively, with 18 bases between them. Germline V CDR1 and CDR2: SGHDN, FVKESK. The CDR3 extends over 16 amino acids. CDR3 DNA sequence: TGTGCCAGCAGCCAAGTTGGGAGCGGCCGTTCCTATGAGCAGTTCTTC. This gives the protein CASSQVGSGRSYEQFF.

This rearrangement joins TRBV28 to TRBJ1-1, with 7 bases identical to TRBD1. After removal of 6 bases from V and 0 bases from J, the junction contained 13 bases not matched to a gene. The germline gives CDR1 MDHEN, CDR2 SYDVKM. The CDR3 length is 17 residues. CDR3 sequence (DNA): TGTGCCAGCAGCCCCCTCCCGGGACAGCTAATGAACACTGAAGCTTTCTTT. Protein product: CASSPLPGQLMNTEAFF.

The V and J genes are TRBV5-1 and TRBJ1-3, with a weak D call TRBD1 (5 bases). Germline V gene lookup returns CDR1 SGHRS and CDR2 YFSETQ. The CDR3 has 14 residues. V dropped 4 bases and J dropped 0 bases, with 8 bases sitting between them. CDR3 region: CASSGGTSGNTIYF. CDR3 bases: TGCGCCAGCAGCGGCGGGACCTCTGGAAACACCATATATTTT.

The V call is TRBV24-1, the J call TRBJ2-5; 10 bases map to TRBD1. The CDR3 totals 17 residues. V lost 6 bases, J lost 2 bases, and 11 bases stayed unmatched. Looked up from germline, CDR1 is KGHDR and CDR2 is SFDVKD. The CDR3 bases are TGTGCCACCAGTCCAAACCCCGACAGGGGGCTACAAGAGACCCAGTACTTC. Encoded protein: CATSPNPDRGLQETQYF.

This clone occurred once. This sequence joins TRBV3-1 (or the pseudogene TRBV3-2) and TRBJ2-3; D not resolved. CDR3 length: 11 amino acids. The V gene lost 3 bases and the J gene lost 4 bases, with 2 bases spanning the gap. Per germline, CDR1 LGHDT and CDR2 YNNKEL (reference sequence). As DNA, the CDR3 is TGTGCCAGCAGCCACGCAGATACGCAGTATTTT. Translated, it gives CASSHADTQYF.

V usage is TRBV28 and J usage is TRBJ1-2; TRBD1 aligns across 7 bases. Germline V gene data show CDR1 as MDHEN and CDR2 as SYDVKM. The V segment lost 1 base and the J segment 7 bases; nucleotides outside the gene matches: 6. The CDR3 has 14 amino acids. This chain's CDR3 is CASSLSQGVGGYTF. As DNA, the CDR3 is TGTGCCAGCAGTTTATCCCAGGGGGTGGGTGGCTACACCTTC.

Written as DNA, the CDR3 is TGCAGCGTTCAATCCGGGACTAGCGGCACAGATACGCAGTATTTT. It codes for CSVQSGTSGTDTQYF. The chain combines TRBV29-1 with TRBJ2-3; TRBD2 matches at 10 bases. The CDR3 has 15 amino acids. V shed 5 bases, J shed 1 base, and the junction held 6 bases outside the gene matches. CDR1 is SQVTM, CDR2 ANQGSEA, per germline.

This clone was picked up a small number of times. This chain links TRBV7-8 with TRBJ2-2; 11 bases agree with TRBD1. The germline gives CDR1 SGHVS, CDR2 FQNEAQ. The CDR3 is 17 amino acids. V lost 5 bases to trimming and J lost 1 base; unmatched junction nucleotides: 6. The CDR3 DNA reads as TGTGCCAGCAGCCCCCGGACAGGGGGCTTGAACACCGGGGAGCTGTTTTTT. Translating it yields CASSPRTGGLNTGELFF.

The V call is TRBV24-1, the J call TRBJ2-5; 9 nucleotides match TRBD2. V lost 5 bases and J lost 5; bases outside the gene matches: 8. The CDR3 is 15 amino acids. In germline, CDR1 is KGHDR, CDR2 SFDVKD. The CDR3 region is CATSAPAGGRETQYF. The CDR3 coding sequence is TGTGCCACCAGTGCCCCAGCGGGAGGTCGGGAGACCCAGTACTTC.

Written as DNA, the CDR3 is TGTGCCAGCAGTCAATGGGAGGTTGCCTACAATGAGCAGTTCTTC. Amino acid sequence: CASSQWEVAYNEQFF. This chain uses TRBV7-9 with TRBJ2-1, with D perhaps matching TRBD2 (6 bases). The CDR3 contains 15 residues. Deletions cut 6 bases from V and 2 bases from J, with 14 bases between. Germline V gives CDR1 SEHNR, CDR2 FQNEAQ (reference sequence).

This chain connects TRBV19 to TRBJ2-1; D is perhaps TRBD2 (6 bases). With 4 bases removed from V and 0 bases from J, the gap between germline ends came to 10 bases. In germline, CDR1 is LNHDA, CDR2 SQIVND (reference sequence). The CDR3 runs 15 residues. The chain's CDR3 is CASSKHGSSYNEQFF. Here the CDR3 DNA reads TGTGCCAGTAGTAAACACGGGAGCTCCTACAATGAGCAGTTCTTC.

The chain is built from TRBV30 and TRBJ2-2, with a possible D match to TRBD1 (5 bases). CDR3 length equals 13 residues. V gave up 3 bases and J gave up 5 bases, with 10 bases separating them. CDR1 and CDR2 from the germline V gene are GTSNPN and SVGIG (reference sequence). CDR3 protein: CAWSIGVTGELFF. For the CDR3, the DNA is TGTGCCTGGAGCATAGGGGTAACCGGGGAGCTGTTTTTT.

V usage is TRBV11-2 and J usage is TRBJ1-2; 10 bases map to TRBD1. There are 16 residues in the CDR3. Germline CDR1 is SGHAT and CDR2 is FQNNGV. Germline trimming cut 5 bases from V and 4 bases from J; bases unmatched to any gene: 10. CDR3: CASSPFFGQGGYGYTF. CDR3 sequence (DNA): TGTGCCAGCAGCCCATTCTTCGGACAGGGGGGCTATGGCTACACCTTC.